This T cell receptor beta chain was recovered during a study of T cells in Graves' hyperthyroidism and ophthalmopathy. RNA transcripts yielded amplified TCR beta CDR3 regions. The HTBI primer set was used in a first-round RT-PCR of the TCR CDR3. MiXCR was run by TCRdb on the multiplex PCR reads, yielding one entry per CDR3 protein. The data show over 650,000 distinct CDR3 sequences, over 15% seen once. The CDR3 has 15 residues. Trimming removed 5 bases at V and 0 bases at J, with 11 bases between. Per germline, CDR1 MDHEN and CDR2 SYDVKM. This clonotype originated in a man aged 18 to 35 with Graves' hyperthyroidism. Sequenced material: blood. The chain couples TRBV28 to TRBJ1-3; tentative D call: TRBD1 (5 bases). The chain's CDR3 is CASSPRAISGNTIYF. CDR3 bases: TGTGCCAGCAGTCCCAGGGCGATCTCTGGAAACACCATATATTTT.